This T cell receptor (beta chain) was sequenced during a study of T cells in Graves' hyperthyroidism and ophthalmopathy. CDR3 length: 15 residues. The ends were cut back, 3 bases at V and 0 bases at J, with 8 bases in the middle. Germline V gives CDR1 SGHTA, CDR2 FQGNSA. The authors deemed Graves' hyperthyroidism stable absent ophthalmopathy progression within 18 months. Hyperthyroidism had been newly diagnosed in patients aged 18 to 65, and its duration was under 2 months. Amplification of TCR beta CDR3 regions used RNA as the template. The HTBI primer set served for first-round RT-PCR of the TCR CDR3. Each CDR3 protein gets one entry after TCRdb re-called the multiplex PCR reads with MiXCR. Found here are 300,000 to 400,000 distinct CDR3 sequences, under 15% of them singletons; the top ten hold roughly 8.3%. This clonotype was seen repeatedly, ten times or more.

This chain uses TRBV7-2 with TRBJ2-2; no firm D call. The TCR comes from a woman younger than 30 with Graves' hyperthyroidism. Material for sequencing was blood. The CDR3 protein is CASSFGAPNTGELFF. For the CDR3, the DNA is TGTGCCAGCAGCTTTGGTGCGCCGAACACCGGGGAGCTGTTTTTT.